The 28 T cell receptor beta chains presented below share a single source sample, sequenced in a study of early T cells in non-severe SARS-CoV-2 infection. MiXCR, applied by TCRdb to the 5' RACE reads, yields one record per CDR3 protein. The sample consists of around 52,000 distinct CDR3 sequences, about 12% of them appearing once. The material sequenced was whole blood. The receptors originated from an adult who was a healthcare worker with PCR-confirmed SARS-CoV-2 infection or an uninfected control (not recorded which).

This clonotype is categorized as medium-sized. The genes are TRBV29-1 and TRBJ1-1; D remains unclear. Looked up from germline, CDR1 is SQVTM and CDR2 is ANQGSEA. There are 10 residues in the CDR3. This CDR3 reads CTGKNTEAFF. CDR3 in DNA: TGCACCGGGAAGAACACTGAAGCTTTCTTT.

This clonotype was picked up many times. The genes are TRBV10-1 and TRBJ1-3; perhaps TRBD1 as D (6 bases). The CDR3 is made up of 16 amino acids. Germline V gene lookup returns CDR1 WNHNN and CDR2 SYGVQD (reference sequence). V lost 6 bases and J lost 0, with 15 bases in between. The CDR3 DNA is TGCGCCAGCAGCGCCGGGACACTGAGCTCTGGAAACACCATATATTTT. Translation: CASSAGTLSSGNTIYF.

The gene calls are TRBV9 and TRBJ2-5; 14 nucleotides line up with TRBD2. This CDR3 is 16 amino acids long. CDR1 and CDR2 (germline): SGDLS, YYNGEE. J was trimmed by 2 bases and V by 0 bases; bases with no gene match: 0. For the CDR3, the DNA is TGTGCCAGCAGCGTAGGACTAGCGGGGGGGCAAGAGACCCAGTACTTC. It encodes CASSVGLAGGQETQYF.

Many counts were recorded for this clonotype. The chain links TRBV30 to TRBJ1-4, with D maybe TRBD1 (5 bases). The V gene's germline CDR1 is GTSNPN and CDR2 SVGIG (reference sequence). Deletions cut 0 bases from V and 5 bases from J, with 16 bases between. The length of the CDR3 is 16 residues. In DNA, the CDR3 is TGTGCCTGGAGTGTACGATCGGGGCTCTCCAATGAAAAACTGTTTTTT. Its protein product is CAWSVRSGLSNEKLFF.

In the case of this clonotype: This may come from a read error, since a much larger clone is one base off. V is TRBV18 and J is TRBJ2-1, with D possibly being TRBD1 (6 bases). The germline V gene encodes CDR1 KGHSH and CDR2 LQKENI. This CDR3 is 14 amino acids long. The DNA of the CDR3 is TGTGCCAGCTCACCTTCGACAGGATACAATGAGCAGTCCTTC. Translation: CASSPSTGYNEQSF. The full variable domain, completed using reference TRBV18 and TRBJ2-1, is NAGVMQNPRHLVRRRGQEARLRCSPMKGHSHVYWYRQLPEEGLKFMVYLQKENIIDESGMPKERFSAEFPKEGPSILRIQQVVRGDSAAYFCASSPSTGYNEQSFGPGTRLTVL.

In the case of this clonotype: One base away lies a much larger clone, so this may be a sequencing read error. The rearrangement links TRBV5-1 to TRBJ2-5, with D unclear. Germline V lookup: CDR1 SGHRS, CDR2 YFSETQ. The CDR3 has 12 residues. Trimming took 2 bases from V and 3 from J, leaving 5 bases between them. The chain's CDR3 is CASSFSEETQYF. CDR3 in DNA: TGCGCCAGCAGCTTCAGCGAAGAGACCCAGTACTTC.

At least ten counts were recorded for this clonotype. The rearrangement joins TRBV5-1 to TRBJ2-7; D remains unclear. Germline V lookup: CDR1 SGHRS, CDR2 YFSETQ. V lost 3 bases and J lost 3, with 13 bases in between. This CDR3 region has 14 residues. As DNA, the CDR3 is TGCGCCAGCAGCTCCGGCGGAGCCAACTACGAGCAGTACTTC. This encodes CASSSGGANYEQYF.

The chain recombines TRBV6-1 with TRBJ2-1; no reliable D call. Germline assignment: CDR1 MNHNS and CDR2 SASEGT. CDR3 length equals 12 residues. The V gene lost 5 bases and the J gene lost 4 bases, with 6 bases spanning the gap. CDR3 sequence (DNA): TGTGCCAGCAGTCCGGATTACAATGAGCAGTTCTTC. This encodes CASSPDYNEQFF.

In this sample, this clonotype turned up a few times. The chain has TRBV24-1 and TRBJ2-3, with D perhaps matching TRBD1 (5 bases). The CDR3 has 16 residues. Trimming took 1 base from V and 3 from J, leaving 13 bases between them. Germline V gives CDR1 KGHDR, CDR2 SFDVKD. The CDR3 nucleotides are TGTGCCACCAGTGATTTCCGACAGACCAAAACAGATACGCAGTATTTT. Translation: CATSDFRQTKTDTQYF.

This clonotype was seen many times. The V and J genes are TRBV29-1 and TRBJ2-1; D call uncertain. This CDR3 is built from 10 residues. Between the trimmed V and J ends, which lost 7 bases and 7 bases, there was a span of 8 bases. Per germline, CDR1 SQVTM and CDR2 ANQGSEA. DNA of the CDR3: TGCAGCGCCAAAGAGAATGAGCAGTTCTTC. Its translation: CSAKENEQFF.

This clonotype was seen ten or more times. The CDR3 sequence: CASSTQGVAKNIQYF. The DNA for the CDR3 is TGTGCCAGTAGCACCCAGGGGGTAGCCAAAAACATTCAGTACTTC. The chain has TRBV19 and TRBJ2-4; 7 bases are shared with TRBD1. V lost 6 bases, J lost 0 bases, and 5 bases stayed unmatched. Looked up from germline, CDR1 is LNHDA and CDR2 is SQIVND (reference sequence). The CDR3 sequence is 15 residues long.

The J gene is TRBJ2-2, the V gene TRBV12-3 or TRBV12-4; 10 bases are a match to TRBD2. The V segment lost 7 bases and the J segment 5 bases; nucleotides outside the gene matches: 16. The CDR3 length is 18 residues. CDR3 bases: TGTGCCAGCACCGACACGGGCCCACTGGGACTAGCGACCGGGGAGCTGTTTTTT. Amino acid sequence: CASTDTGPLGLATGELFF.

The chain joins TRBV27 to TRBJ2-7; D is tentatively TRBD1 or TRBD2 (6 bases each). The ends were cut back, 1 base at V and 0 bases at J, with 10 bases in the middle. In germline, CDR1 is MNHEY, CDR2 SMNVEV (reference sequence). This CDR3 spans 15 amino acids. CDR3 region: CASSLWGAGSYEQYF. Written as DNA, the CDR3 is TGTGCCAGCAGTTTATGGGGGGCCGGCTCCTACGAGCAGTACTTC.

Many counts were recorded for this clonotype. This chain links TRBV7-3 with TRBJ2-2, with D hard to call. The CDR3 consists of 15 residues. The V gene lost 2 bases and the J gene lost 1 base, with 8 bases spanning the gap. Per the germline V gene, CDR1 is SGHTA and CDR2 is FQGTGA. The CDR3 is CASSLLHGNTGELFF. The CDR3 DNA sequence: TGTGCCAGCAGCTTACTTCATGGGAACACCGGGGAGCTGTTTTTT.

The gene calls are TRBV29-1 and TRBJ2-1, with TRBD1 matching over 9 bases. The V gene end was trimmed by 6 bases and the J gene end by 9 bases; junction bases not matched to a gene: 21. The CDR3 runs 17 residues. The germline V gene has CDR1 SQVTM and CDR2 ANQGSEA. CDR3 sequence: CSVGDRARTIPFREQFF. The CDR3 DNA is TGCAGCGTAGGGGACAGGGCGAGGACGATTCCGTTTCGTGAGCAGTTCTTC.

In its sample, this clonotype was seen many times. The chain uses TRBV6-1 and TRBJ1-1; D unresolved. The CDR3 has 13 amino acids. The V end was cut by 10 bases, the J end by 2 bases, with 14 bases between. CDR1 is MNHNS, CDR2 SASEGT, per germline. In nucleotides, the CDR3 is TGTGCCACCCCTAAGGACGGAAACACTGAAGCTTTCTTT. It translates to CATPKDGNTEAFF.

This clonotype was seen many times. The chain links TRBV3-1 to TRBJ2-7, with D unclear. The CDR3 spans 14 residues. Trimming shortened V by 4 bases and J by 0 bases, and 10 bases separated the two germline ends. Per the germline V gene, CDR1 is LGHDT and CDR2 is YNNKEL (reference sequence). The CDR3 sequence is CASSPDTYSYEQYF. CDR3 DNA sequence: TGTGCCAGCAGCCCCGACACCTACTCCTACGAGCAGTACTTC.

There are many counts of this clonotype. The chain is built from TRBV2 and TRBJ2-5; TRBD2 matches 7 bases. Germline V gene sequence: CDR1 SNHLY, CDR2 FYNNEI. The CDR3 is 18 amino acids. J gave up 1 base and V 6 bases, and 17 bases lay outside the gene matches. For the CDR3, the DNA is TGTGCCAGCAGAGCCGGACTAGTGGGGGGGTCCCTCCAAGAGACCCAGTACTTC. It is translated as CASRAGLVGGSLQETQYF.

The sample holds many counts of this clonotype. V is TRBV7-3 and J is TRBJ2-1; 9 nucleotides align to TRBD2. The CDR3 extends over 16 amino acids. The germline CDR1 and CDR2 sequences are SGHTA and FQGTGA. V trimming: 2 bases; J trimming: 6 bases; junction bases outside the gene matches: 8. The CDR3 sequence: CASSLSAGGGGNEQFF. CDR3 DNA: TGTGCCAGCAGCTTATCAGCGGGGGGAGGTGGCAATGAGCAGTTCTTC.

V is TRBV28 and J is TRBJ1-2; a possible D gene is TRBD1 (6 bases). Trimming cost V 2 bases and J 7 bases, with 11 bases left between them. Germline V gives CDR1 MDHEN, CDR2 SYDVKM. This CDR3 has 13 residues. This CDR3 reads CASSLIGGSGYTF. The CDR3 nucleotides read TGTGCCAGCAGTTTAATTGGGGGCTCTGGCTACACCTTC.

This chain joins TRBV9 and TRBJ1-2, with D hard to call. The V gene's germline CDR1 is SGDLS and CDR2 YYNGEE. This CDR3 has 10 amino acids. Trimming removed 7 bases from V and 5 bases from J, with 6 bases in between. Here the CDR3 reads CASHHYGYTF. The CDR3 DNA sequence: TGTGCCAGCCACCATTATGGCTACACCTTC.

The table lists this clonotype with many counts. J is TRBJ1-4 and V is TRBV19; D is ambiguous. The CDR3 runs 13 residues. With 10 bases removed from V and 8 bases from J, the gap between germline ends came to 17 bases. Germline lookup yields CDR1 LNHDA and CDR2 SQIVND (reference sequence). The CDR3 sequence is CATRRDLREKLFF. The CDR3 nucleotides read TGTGCCACTCGAAGGGATCTTAGGGAAAAACTGTTTTTT.

This clonotype was seen ten or more times. The chain carries TRBV5-5 and TRBJ2-3, with unresolved D. The CDR3 is 13 residues long. Deletions cut 3 bases from V and 0 bases from J, with 5 bases between. Germline loops: CDR1 SGHKS, CDR2 YYEKEE (reference sequence). CDR3 region: CASSSLSTDTQYF. For the CDR3, the DNA is TGTGCCAGCAGCTCTCTGAGCACAGATACGCAGTATTTT.

This clonotype was picked up many times. The V and J genes are TRBV5-5 and TRBJ2-7; D possibly corresponds to TRBD2 (6 bases). From germline, CDR1 is SGHKS and CDR2 YYEKEE (reference sequence). The CDR3 sequence is 15 residues long. V shed 0 bases and J shed 0 bases, with 10 bases lying between them. The CDR3 loop reads CASSLEGLTSYEQYF. CDR3 coding DNA: TGTGCCAGCAGCTTGGAGGGACTCACCTCCTACGAGCAGTACTTC.

V usage is TRBV15 and J usage is TRBJ1-2; a weak D match, TRBD1 (5 bases). The V and J ends lost 0 bases and 4 bases respectively, with 9 bases between them. This CDR3 region has 14 residues. Germline CDR1 reads LNHNV; CDR2 reads YYDKDF (reference sequence). The CDR3 DNA sequence: TGTGCCACCAGCAGAGAGGCAGGGACCTATGGCTACACCTTC. Amino acid sequence: CATSREAGTYGYTF.

This clonotype was seen repeatedly, ten times or more. The chain carries TRBV11-2 and TRBJ1-3; D call uncertain. V was shortened by 10 bases and J by 0 bases, with 10 bases between the two germline ends. CDR3 length equals 13 residues. CDR1 and CDR2 (germline): SGHAT, FQNNGV. DNA for the CDR3: TGTGCCACCCGAGACGCCTCTGGAAACACCATATATTTT. Its translation: CATRDASGNTIYF.

This clonotype was found many times. The chain links TRBV20-1 to TRBJ2-2, with TRBD2 identical over 8 bases. In germline, CDR1 is DFQATT, CDR2 SNEGSKA (reference sequence). After removal of 6 bases from V and 2 bases from J, the junction contained 5 bases not matched to a gene. There are 14 residues in the CDR3. The CDR3 nucleotides read TGCAGTGCCAAGGGACTAGGCAACACCGGGGAGCTGTTTTTT. This gives the protein CSAKGLGNTGELFF.

By proportion, this clonotype is medium-sized (0.01 to 0.1%). The chain is built from TRBV11-3 and TRBJ2-5; D unresolved. This CDR3 is 15 amino acids long. Germline CDR1 and CDR2: SGHNT and YENEEA. V lost 5 bases and J 4 bases, leaving 17 bases between the germline ends. Here the CDR3 reads CASSPYGRLSETQYF. The CDR3 nucleotides are TGTGCCAGCAGCCCATACGGACGGCTTTCAGAGACCCAGTACTTC.